This TCR beta chain was captured in a study of T cell repertoires in cytomegalovirus infection. Whole-study results and caveats: Cumulative frequency (of public TCR beta family members) identified carriers of CMV plus the relevant HLA.

Worth noting for this clonotype: The antigen remains undetermined.

TCRdb fed the reads into MiXCR, producing one record per CDR3 protein. This sample has around 300,000 distinct CDR3 sequences; roughly 25% occur once, and the top ten carry 10% to 15%. Germline values: CDR1 MGHRA, CDR2 YSYEKL. Trimming took off 0 bases at V and 2 bases at J, with 13 bases between the two ends. This CDR3 comprises 16 residues. The chain links TRBV4-1 to TRBJ1-2; TRBD1 is a possible D gene (6 bases). The sequencing here drew on cultured PBMCs, taken from culture after CMV antigen stimulation. The receptor's source is a human donor in good health (CMV status not recorded). Some clones in this sample may be carry-over from other donors' samples. The CDR3 bases are TGCGCCAGCAGCCAAGATGGTGCAGGGGAGAACTATGGCTACACCTTC. It specifies CASSQDGAGENYGYTF.